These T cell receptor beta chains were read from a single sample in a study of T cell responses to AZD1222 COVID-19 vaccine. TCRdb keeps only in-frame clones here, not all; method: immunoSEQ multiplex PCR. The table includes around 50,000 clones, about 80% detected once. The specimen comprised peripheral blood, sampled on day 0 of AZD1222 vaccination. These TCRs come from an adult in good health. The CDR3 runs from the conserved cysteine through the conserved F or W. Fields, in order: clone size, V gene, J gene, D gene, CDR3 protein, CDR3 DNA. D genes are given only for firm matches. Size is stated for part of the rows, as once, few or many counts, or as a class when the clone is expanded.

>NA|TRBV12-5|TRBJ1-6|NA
CASGLGRGGNSPLHF
TGTGCTAGTGGTTTGGGCAGGGGAGGCAATTCACCCCTCCACTTT
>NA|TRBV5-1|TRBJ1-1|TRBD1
CASSWTGGIDEAFF
TGCGCCAGCAGCTGGACAGGGGGCATTGATGAAGCTTTCTTT
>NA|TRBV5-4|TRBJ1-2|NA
CASSLAGAANRYGYTF
TGTGCCAGCAGCTTGGCCGGGGCAGCAAATCGCTATGGCTACACCTTC
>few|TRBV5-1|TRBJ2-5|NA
CASSFGALQETQYF
TGCGCCAGCAGCTTCGGGGCGCTCCAAGAGACCCAGTACTTC
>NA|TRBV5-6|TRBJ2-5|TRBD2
CASSLPGLAEKETQYF
TGTGCCAGCAGCTTGCCGGGACTAGCGGAAAAAGAGACCCAGTACTTC
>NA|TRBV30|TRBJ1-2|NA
CAWSVGPGDGYTF
TGTGCCTGGAGTGTAGGGCCAGGGGATGGCTACACCTTC
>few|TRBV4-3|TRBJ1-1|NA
CASSQDSNGADREAFF
TGCGCCAGCAGCCAAGATTCGAACGGGGCCGACAGAGAAGCTTTCTTT
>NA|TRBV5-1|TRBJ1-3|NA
CASSPDGAFSGNTIYF
TGCGCCAGCAGCCCGGACGGAGCTTTCTCTGGAAACACCATATATTTT
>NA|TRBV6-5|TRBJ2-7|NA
CASSYISDRSYEQYF
TGTGCCAGCAGTTACATAAGTGACAGATCCTACGAGCAGTACTTC
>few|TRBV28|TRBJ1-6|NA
CASSSLGTAVSPLHF
TGTGCCAGCAGCTCGTTGGGGACGGCAGTTTCACCCCTCCACTTT
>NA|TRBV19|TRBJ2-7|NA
CASSMVTDASEQYF
TGTGCCAGTAGTATGGTGACAGACGCGTCCGAGCAGTACTTC
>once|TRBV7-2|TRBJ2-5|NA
CASSLVLSRGETQYF
TGTGCCAGCAGCCTCGTCCTGTCACGGGGGGAGACCCAGTACTTC
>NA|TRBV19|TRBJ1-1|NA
CASSEAVNTEAFF
TGTGCCAGTAGTGAGGCGGTGAACACTGAAGCTTTCTTT
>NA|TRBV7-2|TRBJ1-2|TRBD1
CASSHFQGARGYTF
TGTGCCAGCAGCCACTTCCAGGGGGCGCGAGGCTACACCTTC
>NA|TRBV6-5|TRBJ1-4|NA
CASSYSAPRTELFF
TGTGCCAGCAGTTACTCTGCTCCTCGGACAGAACTGTTTTTT
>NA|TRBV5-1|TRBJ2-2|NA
CASSLGTRMNTGELFF
TGCGCCAGCAGCTTAGGTACCCGAATGAACACCGGGGAGCTGTTTTTT
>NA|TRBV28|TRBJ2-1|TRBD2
CASSLPGLAYNEQFF
TGTGCCAGCAGCCTTCCGGGACTAGCATACAATGAGCAGTTCTTC